These 14 T cell receptor beta chains originate from one sample sequenced in a study of Graves' ophthalmopathy and Graves' hyperthyroidism. The study amplified TCR beta CDR3 regions using RNA transcripts. A first-round RT-PCR used HTBI primers, followed by a second-round multiplex PCR. TCRdb fed the multiplex PCR reads into MiXCR, producing one record per CDR3 protein. The table records 500,000 to 700,000 distinct CDR3 sequences, approximately 22% of them present only once. The source material was peripheral blood. Receptor source: a woman in her late teens or twenties with stable Graves' hyperthyroidism. Some clones in this sample may be carry-over from other donors' samples.

This clonotype has a count of ten or more. The CDR3 loop is CASSPLDSLGYTF. In nucleotides, the CDR3 is TGTGCCAGCAGTCCTCTGGACAGCCTAGGCTACACCTTC. This chain links TRBV12-3 or TRBV12-4 with TRBJ1-2; D is perhaps TRBD1 (6 bases). V was clipped by 5 bases and J by 8 bases, with 15 bases between them. CDR3 length: 13 amino acids.

The V gene is TRBV6-1, the J gene TRBJ2-5, with TRBD2 matching over 10 bases. Unmatched junction bases numbered 6, after V lost 6 bases and J lost 2 bases. The CDR3 is made up of 15 amino acids. Germline CDR1 reads MNHNS; CDR2 reads SASEGT. CDR3 loop: CASRGLLAGQETQYF. The DNA for the CDR3 is TGTGCCAGCAGAGGACTACTAGCGGGGCAAGAGACCCAGTACTTC.

Of note for this clonotype: A read error may be the cause here, since a much bigger clone is one base away. In this CDR3 the conserved last residue, phenylalanine or tryptophan, is missing, so a read error is likely. J is TRBJ1-5 and V is TRBV20-1, with D perhaps matching TRBD1 (5 bases). The V end was cut by 5 bases, the J end by 0 bases, with 14 bases between. CDR3 size: 15 residues. CDR1 and CDR2 from the germline V gene are DFQATT and SNEGSKA (reference sequence). CDR3 amino acids: CSALEAGDSNQPQHL. CDR3 coding DNA: TGCAGTGCTTTAGAGGCGGGGGATAGCAATCAGCCCCAGCATTTG.

Many counts were recorded for this clonotype. V gene TRBV6-2 or TRBV6-3 combines with J gene TRBJ1-2; no reliable D call. This CDR3 is built from 13 residues. V lost 2 bases and J 4 bases, leaving 8 bases between the germline ends. Germline V CDR1 and CDR2: MNHEY, SVGEGT. CDR3 coding DNA: TGTGCCAGCAGTTACCGTCCAAGCTATGGCTACACCTTC. Translation: CASSYRPSYGYTF.

This clonotype was picked up a small number of times. The CDR3 loop is CASFSGGGYEQYF. CDR3 bases: TGTGCCAGCTTTTCCGGGGGCGGCTACGAGCAGTACTTC. The chain has TRBV6-1 and TRBJ2-7; D might be TRBD1 or TRBD2, each matching 6 bases. Germline assignment: CDR1 MNHNS and CDR2 SASEGT. This CDR3 has 13 residues. V lost 8 bases and J 3 bases, leaving 14 bases between the germline ends.

This clonotype occurred a few times. A clone one base away is much larger, so this may be a read error. This chain links TRBV28 with TRBJ1-1; no clear D gene. CDR1 MDHEN and CDR2 SYDVKM come from the germline V gene. The CDR3 length is 14 residues. CDR3 coding DNA: TGTGCCAGCATAGAGCCCTCTGCGAACACTGAAGCTTGCTTT. It yields the protein CASIEPSANTEACF.

A word on this clonotype: A read error is possible here, since a much larger clone lies one base away. Given the absence of the conserved phenylalanine or tryptophan at the CDR3 end, a read error is likely. This chain connects TRBV6-1 to TRBJ2-7; 12 bases are a match to TRBD2. The CDR3 extends over 14 amino acids. Germline CDR1 and CDR2: MNHNS and SASEGT. V trimming: 6 bases; J trimming: 6 bases; junction bases outside the gene matches: 6. This chain's CDR3 is CASRTSGRLSEQYS. The CDR3 DNA is TGTGCCAGCAGGACTAGCGGGAGACTATCCGAGCAGTACTCC.

This chain connects TRBV12-3 or TRBV12-4 to TRBJ1-2; 8 nucleotides line up with TRBD1. The V segment lost 7 bases and the J segment 4 bases; nucleotides outside the gene matches: 8. The CDR3 spans 14 residues. The CDR3 protein is CASTWTGRSYGYTF. For the CDR3, the DNA is TGTGCCAGCACCTGGACAGGGAGAAGCTATGGCTACACCTTC.

J is TRBJ2-7 and V is TRBV24-1; 11 bases are shared with TRBD2. The V gene end was trimmed by 4 bases and the J gene end by 0 bases; junction bases not matched to a gene: 4. CDR3 size: 16 residues. CDR1 is KGHDR, CDR2 SFDVKD, per germline. CDR3 sequence: CATSDPGTSGSYEQYF. The CDR3 DNA sequence: TGTGCCACCAGTGACCCAGGGACTAGCGGCTCCTACGAGCAGTACTTC.

The chain joins TRBV5-6 to TRBJ2-2; D is uncertain. Trimming removed 7 bases at V and 0 bases at J, with 7 bases between. The CDR3 contains 13 residues. Germline-derived CDR1 and CDR2 are SGHDT and YYEEEE. DNA of the CDR3: TGTGCCAGCCTAATCCCGAACACCGGGGAGCTGTTTTTT. This codes for CASLIPNTGELFF.

This clonotype was detected ten times or more. J is TRBJ2-2 and V is TRBV11-2, with a possible D match to TRBD1 (5 bases). The CDR3 has 12 amino acids. With 9 bases removed from V and 5 bases from J, the gap between germline ends came to 10 bases. Germline-derived CDR1 and CDR2 are SGHAT and FQNNGV. DNA of the CDR3: TGTGCCAGACCAGGGCGGACCGGGGAGCTGTTTTTT. Translation: CARPGRTGELFF.

The chain couples TRBV29-1 to TRBJ2-2; TRBD2 matches 7 bases. V dropped 0 bases and J dropped 1; count of bases not matched to a gene: 5. The CDR3 is 16 residues long. Per germline, CDR1 SQVTM and CDR2 ANQGSEA. Here the CDR3 DNA reads TGCAGCGTTGAAGATTATAAGCGGGGGAACACCGGGGAGCTGTTTTTT. Translating gives CSVEDYKRGNTGELFF.

The CDR3: CASSSPGQGTNQPQHF. CDR3 nucleotides: TGTGCCAGCAGTTCTCCGGGACAGGGAACGAATCAGCCCCAGCATTTT. The rearrangement joins TRBV28 to TRBJ1-5; 9 nucleotides match TRBD1. V shed 4 bases and J 4 bases; nucleotides not matched to a gene: 8. Germline values: CDR1 MDHEN, CDR2 SYDVKM. The CDR3 consists of 16 residues. Full variable domain (outside the CDR3, taken from reference TRBV28 and TRBJ1-5): DVKVTQSSRYLVKRTGEKVFLECVQDMDHENMFWYRQDPGLGLRLIYFSYDVKMKEKGDIPEGYSVSREKKERFSLILESASTNQTSMYLCASSSPGQGTNQPQHFGDGTRLSIL.

The table lists this clonotype with many counts. The chain is built from TRBV6-4 and TRBJ2-2, with 8 bases that match TRBD2. The CDR3 runs to 18 residues. Germline CDR1 reads MRHNA; CDR2 reads SNTAGT. After removal of 6 bases from V and 2 bases from J, the junction contained 14 bases not matched to a gene. The CDR3 region has the DNA TGTGCCAGCAGAGGGGAGGCTAGCGGGCCTCTTAACACCGGGGAGCTGTTTTTT. Translation gives CASRGEASGPLNTGELFF.